This T cell receptor (beta chain) was captured in a study of tumor and adjacent non-tumor tissue in lung cancer. About this clonotype itself: At one boundary the junction diverges from the germline segment, which might be a read error.

Three rounds of nested PCR, following a modified ARM-PCR protocol, produced the TCRbeta library. One entry per CDR3 protein results from TCRdb running MiXCR on the multiplex PCR reads. In the table there are some 78,000 distinct CDR3 sequences, approximately 79% of which are singletons. This sample's RNA came from whole unsorted tissue. Germline assignment: CDR1 MNHEY and CDR2 SVGEGT. The length of the CDR3 is 15 residues. Source material: lung tumor tissue. V usage is TRBV6-2 or TRBV6-3 and J usage is TRBJ2-6, with D tentatively TRBD1 (6 bases). The receptor was derived from a woman aged 50 to 60 with non-small cell lung cancer. DNA of the CDR3: TGTGCCAGCAGTTCCCGCCCCGGTGGGGACAACGTCATGACTTTC. Translating gives CASSSRPGGDNVMTF.